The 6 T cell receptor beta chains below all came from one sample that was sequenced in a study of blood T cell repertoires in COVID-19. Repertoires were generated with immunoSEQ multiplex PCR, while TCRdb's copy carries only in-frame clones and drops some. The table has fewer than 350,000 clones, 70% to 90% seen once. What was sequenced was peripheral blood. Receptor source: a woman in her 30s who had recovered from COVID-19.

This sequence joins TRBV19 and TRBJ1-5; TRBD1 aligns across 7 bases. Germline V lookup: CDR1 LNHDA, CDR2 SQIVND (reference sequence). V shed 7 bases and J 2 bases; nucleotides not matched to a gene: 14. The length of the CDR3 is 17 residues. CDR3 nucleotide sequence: TGTGCCAGTATAGGGGACGACAGGGTTTGGGGCAATCAGCCCCAGCATTTT. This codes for CASIGDDRVWGNQPQHF.

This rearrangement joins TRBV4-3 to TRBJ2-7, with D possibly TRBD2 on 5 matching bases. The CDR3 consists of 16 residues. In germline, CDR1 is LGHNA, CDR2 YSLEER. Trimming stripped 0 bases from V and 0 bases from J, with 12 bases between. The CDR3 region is CASSQDPRGNSYEQYF. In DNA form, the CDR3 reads TGCGCCAGCAGCCAAGATCCGCGAGGGAACTCCTACGAGCAGTACTTC.

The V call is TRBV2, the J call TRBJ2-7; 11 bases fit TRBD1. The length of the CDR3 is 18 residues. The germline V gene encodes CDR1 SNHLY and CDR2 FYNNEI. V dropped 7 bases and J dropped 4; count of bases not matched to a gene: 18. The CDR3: CASTGGTGGRIRDYEQYF. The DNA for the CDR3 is TGTGCCAGCACTGGAGGGACAGGGGGTCGGATCAGAGATTACGAGCAGTACTTC.

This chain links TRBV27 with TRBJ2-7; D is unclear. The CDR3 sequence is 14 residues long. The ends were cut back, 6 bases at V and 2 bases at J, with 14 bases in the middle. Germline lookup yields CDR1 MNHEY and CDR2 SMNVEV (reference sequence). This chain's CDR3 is CASSPSLVAYEQYF. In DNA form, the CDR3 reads TGTGCCAGCAGCCCGAGTCTTGTGGCCTACGAGCAGTACTTC.

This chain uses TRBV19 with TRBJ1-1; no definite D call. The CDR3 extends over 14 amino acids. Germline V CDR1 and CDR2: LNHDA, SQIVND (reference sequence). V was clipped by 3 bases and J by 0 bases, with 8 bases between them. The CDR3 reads CASSITGMNTEAFF. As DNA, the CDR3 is TGTGCCAGTAGTATTACGGGGATGAACACTGAAGCTTTCTTT.

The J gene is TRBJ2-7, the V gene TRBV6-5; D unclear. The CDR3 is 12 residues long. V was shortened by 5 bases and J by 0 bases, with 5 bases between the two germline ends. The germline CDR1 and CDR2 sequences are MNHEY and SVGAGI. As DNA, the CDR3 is TGTGCCAGCAGTCCCCGCTCCTACGAGCAGTACTTC. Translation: CASSPRSYEQYF.